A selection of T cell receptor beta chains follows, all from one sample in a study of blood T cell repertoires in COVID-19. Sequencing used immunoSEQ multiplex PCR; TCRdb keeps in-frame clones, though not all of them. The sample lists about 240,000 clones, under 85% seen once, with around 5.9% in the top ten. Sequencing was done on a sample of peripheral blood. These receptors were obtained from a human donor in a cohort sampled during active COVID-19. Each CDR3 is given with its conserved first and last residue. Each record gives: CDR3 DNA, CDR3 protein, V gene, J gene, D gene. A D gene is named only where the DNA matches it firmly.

TGTGCCTGGAGTGTCGCCAGACAGCTCTACGAGCAGTACTTC	CAWSVARQLYEQYF	TRBV30	TRBJ2-7	.
TGTGCCAGCAGCTTCAGGTCGGGGAATGAGCAGTTCTTC	CASSFRSGNEQFF	TRBV4-2	TRBJ2-1	.
TGTGCCAGCACCCGGGAACAGACAACTGAAGCTTTCTTT	CASTREQTTEAFF	TRBV6-6	TRBJ1-1	.
TGCGCCAGCAGCCAACCTTACAGGGATCAGGGGACTGAAGCTTTCTTT	CASSQPYRDQGTEAFF	TRBV4-1	TRBJ1-1	.
TGTGCCAGCAGTCTACAGGGAACTGAAGCTTTCTTT	CASSLQGTEAFF	TRBV6-5	TRBJ1-1	.
TGTGCCATCAGTGAGTCGACCGTGGCGGGAGGCACAGATACGCAGTATTTT	CAISESTVAGGTDTQYF	TRBV10-3	TRBJ2-3	TRBD2
TGTGCCTGGGGTACCAGGGAGACCCAGTACTTC	CAWGTRETQYF	TRBV30	TRBJ2-5	.
TGTGCCAGCAGCTTCGGACAGGGTGTACGAGCTAATGAAAAACTGTTTTTT	CASSFGQGVRANEKLFF	TRBV3-1/TRBV3-2	TRBJ1-4	TRBD1
TGTGCCAGCAGCCCGGGGGGGCGGGACACAGATACGCAGTATTTT	CASSPGGRDTDTQYF	TRBV5-4	TRBJ2-3	TRBD2
TGTGCCAGCAGCAAGAAAGAGGGGGCGCCCATGAACGAGCAGTACTTC	CASSKKEGAPMNEQYF	TRBV5-5	TRBJ2-7	TRBD1
TGTGCCAGCAGCTACAGACAGGGTAAAGATACGCAGTATTTT	CASSYRQGKDTQYF	TRBV14	TRBJ2-3	TRBD1